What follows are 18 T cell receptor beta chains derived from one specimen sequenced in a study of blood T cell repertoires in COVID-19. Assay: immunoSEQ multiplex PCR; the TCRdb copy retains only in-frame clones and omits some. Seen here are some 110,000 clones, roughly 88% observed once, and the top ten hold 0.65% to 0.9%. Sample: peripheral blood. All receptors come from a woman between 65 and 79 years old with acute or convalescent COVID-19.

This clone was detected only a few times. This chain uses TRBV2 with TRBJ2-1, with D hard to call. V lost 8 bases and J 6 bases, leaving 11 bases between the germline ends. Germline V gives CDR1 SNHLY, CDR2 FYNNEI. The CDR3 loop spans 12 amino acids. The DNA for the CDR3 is TGTGCCAGCGGCCGGGTCCCCAATGAGCAGTTCTTC. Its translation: CASGRVPNEQFF.

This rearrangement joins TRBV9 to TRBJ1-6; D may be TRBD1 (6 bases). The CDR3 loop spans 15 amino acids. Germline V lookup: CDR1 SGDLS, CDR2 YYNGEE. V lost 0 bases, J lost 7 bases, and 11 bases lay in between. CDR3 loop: CASSVGDTSNSPLHF. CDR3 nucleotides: TGTGCCAGCAGCGTAGGGGACACAAGCAATTCACCCCTCCACTTT.

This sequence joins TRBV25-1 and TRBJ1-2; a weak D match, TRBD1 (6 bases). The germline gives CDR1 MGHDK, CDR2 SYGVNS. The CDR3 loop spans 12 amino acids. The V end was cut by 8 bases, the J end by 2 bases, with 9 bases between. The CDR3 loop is CASAGQNYGYTF. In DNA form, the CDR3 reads TGTGCCAGCGCTGGACAGAACTATGGCTACACCTTC.

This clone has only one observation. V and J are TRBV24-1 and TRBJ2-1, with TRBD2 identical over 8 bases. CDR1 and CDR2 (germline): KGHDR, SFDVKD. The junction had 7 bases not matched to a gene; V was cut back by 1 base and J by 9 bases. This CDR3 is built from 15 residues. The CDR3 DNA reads TGTGCCACCAGTGATTTTACTCAGGCGGGAGGTGAGCAGTTCTTC. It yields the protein CATSDFTQAGGEQFF.

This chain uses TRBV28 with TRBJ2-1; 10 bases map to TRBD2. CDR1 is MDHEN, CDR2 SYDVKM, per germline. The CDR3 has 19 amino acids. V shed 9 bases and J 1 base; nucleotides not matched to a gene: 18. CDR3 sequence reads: CARQSPGTSESLSYNEQFF. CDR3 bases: TGTGCCAGGCAGTCTCCCGGGACTAGCGAATCCTTATCCTACAATGAGCAGTTCTTC. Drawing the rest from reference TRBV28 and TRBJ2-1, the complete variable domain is DVKVTQSSRYLVKRTGEKVFLECVQDMDHENMFWYRQDPGLGLRLIYFSYDVKMKEKGDIPEGYSVSREKKERFSLILESASTNQTSMYLCARQSPGTSESLSYNEQFFGPGTRLTVL.

Written as DNA, the CDR3 is TGTGCCAGCAGCTCAGACAGGGGGGGCTCCTACGAGCAGTACTTC. Translated, it gives CASSSDRGGSYEQYF. J is TRBJ2-7 and V is TRBV5-6, with 9 bases that match TRBD1. CDR3 size: 15 residues. Germline CDR1 is SGHDT and CDR2 is YYEEEE. The J segment lost 0 bases and the V segment lost 3 bases, leaving 4 bases of the junction unmatched.

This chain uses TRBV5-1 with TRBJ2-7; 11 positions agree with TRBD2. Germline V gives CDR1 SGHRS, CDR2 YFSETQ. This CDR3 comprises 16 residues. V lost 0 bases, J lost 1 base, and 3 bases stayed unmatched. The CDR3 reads CASSLGLAGRSYEQYF. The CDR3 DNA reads TGCGCCAGCAGCTTGGGACTAGCGGGGAGATCCTACGAGCAGTACTTC.

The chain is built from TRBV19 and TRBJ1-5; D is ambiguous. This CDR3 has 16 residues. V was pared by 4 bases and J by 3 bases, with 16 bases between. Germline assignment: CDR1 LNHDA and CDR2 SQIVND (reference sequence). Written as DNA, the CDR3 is TGTGCCAGTAGTAGCCTAGGGAGGGTTGACAATCAGCCCCAGCATTTT. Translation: CASSSLGRVDNQPQHF.

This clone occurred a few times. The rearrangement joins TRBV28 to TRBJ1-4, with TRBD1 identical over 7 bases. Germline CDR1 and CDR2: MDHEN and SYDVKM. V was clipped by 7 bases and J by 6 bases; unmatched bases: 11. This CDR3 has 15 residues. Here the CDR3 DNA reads TGTGCCAGCATCCCCGAGGGCAGGGGGTATGAAAAACTGTTTTTT. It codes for CASIPEGRGYEKLFF.

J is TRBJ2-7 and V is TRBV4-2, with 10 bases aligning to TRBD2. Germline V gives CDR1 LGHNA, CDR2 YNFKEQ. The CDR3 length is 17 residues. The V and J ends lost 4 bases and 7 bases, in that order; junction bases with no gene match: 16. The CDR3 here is CASSPSSVPGLATEQYF. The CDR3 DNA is TGTGCCAGCAGCCCGTCATCTGTCCCGGGACTAGCGACAGAGCAGTACTTC.

CDR3 DNA: TGCGCCAGCAGACAAGGCCCCGGACAGGTAAACCCTGAAGCTTTCTTT. The encoded protein is CASRQGPGQVNPEAFF. V and J are TRBV5-1 and TRBJ1-1; 7 nucleotides align to TRBD1. The CDR3 covers 16 residues. Germline CDR1 SGHRS, CDR2 YFSETQ. The V gene end was trimmed by 5 bases and the J gene end by 6 bases; junction bases not matched to a gene: 16.

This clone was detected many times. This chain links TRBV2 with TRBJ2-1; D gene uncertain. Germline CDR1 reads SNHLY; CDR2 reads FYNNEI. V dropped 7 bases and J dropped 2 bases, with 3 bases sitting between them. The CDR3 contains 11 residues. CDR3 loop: CASTAYNEQFF. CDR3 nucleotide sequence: TGTGCCAGCACCGCCTACAATGAGCAGTTCTTC. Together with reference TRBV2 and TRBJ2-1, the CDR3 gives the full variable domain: EPEVTQTPSHQVTQMGQEVILRCVPISNHLYFYWYRQILGQKVEFLVSFYNNEISEKSEIFDDQFSVERPDGSNFTLKIRSTKLEDSAMYFCASTAYNEQFFGPGTRLTVL.

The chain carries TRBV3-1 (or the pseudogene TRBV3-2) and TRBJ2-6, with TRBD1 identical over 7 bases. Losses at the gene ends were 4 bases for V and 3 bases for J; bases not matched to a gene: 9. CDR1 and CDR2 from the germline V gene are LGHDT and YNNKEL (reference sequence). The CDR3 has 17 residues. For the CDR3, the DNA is TGTGCCAGCAGCCCTTTAAACAGGGGAAATGGGGCCAACGTCCTGACTTTC. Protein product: CASSPLNRGNGANVLTF.

The CDR3 loop reads CASSVTGGHSYEQYF. The CDR3 bases are TGTGCCAGCAGCGTCACAGGGGGCCATTCCTACGAGCAGTACTTC. V gene TRBV9 combines with J gene TRBJ2-7; 9 positions agree with TRBD1. V gave up 2 bases and J gave up 1 base; unmatched junction bases: 4. Germline CDR1 and CDR2: SGDLS and YYNGEE. The CDR3 loop spans 15 amino acids.

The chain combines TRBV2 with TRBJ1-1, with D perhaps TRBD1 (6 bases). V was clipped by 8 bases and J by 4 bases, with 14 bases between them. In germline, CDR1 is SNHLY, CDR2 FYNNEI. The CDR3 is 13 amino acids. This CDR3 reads CASLTGFSTEAFF. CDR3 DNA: TGTGCCAGCTTAACAGGGTTTAGCACTGAAGCTTTCTTT.

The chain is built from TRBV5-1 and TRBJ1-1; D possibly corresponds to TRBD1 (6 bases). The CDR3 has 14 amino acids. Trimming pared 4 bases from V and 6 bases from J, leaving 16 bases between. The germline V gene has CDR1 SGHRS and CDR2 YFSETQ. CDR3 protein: CASSPEHRVAEAFF. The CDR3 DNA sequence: TGCGCCAGCAGCCCCGAGCACAGGGTGGCTGAAGCTTTCTTT.

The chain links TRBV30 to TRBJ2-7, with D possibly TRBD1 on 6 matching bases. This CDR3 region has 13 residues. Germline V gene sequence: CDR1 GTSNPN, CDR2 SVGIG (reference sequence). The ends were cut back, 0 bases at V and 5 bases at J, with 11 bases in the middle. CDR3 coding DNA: TGTGCCTGGAGTGTTACAGGGTCGGACGAGCAGTACTTC. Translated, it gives CAWSVTGSDEQYF.

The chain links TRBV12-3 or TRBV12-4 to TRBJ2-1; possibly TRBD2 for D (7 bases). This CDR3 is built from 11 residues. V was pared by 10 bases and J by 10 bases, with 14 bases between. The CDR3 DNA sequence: TGTGCCATCCGGGGGGCCGGGGAGCAGTTCTTC. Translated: CAIRGAGEQFF.